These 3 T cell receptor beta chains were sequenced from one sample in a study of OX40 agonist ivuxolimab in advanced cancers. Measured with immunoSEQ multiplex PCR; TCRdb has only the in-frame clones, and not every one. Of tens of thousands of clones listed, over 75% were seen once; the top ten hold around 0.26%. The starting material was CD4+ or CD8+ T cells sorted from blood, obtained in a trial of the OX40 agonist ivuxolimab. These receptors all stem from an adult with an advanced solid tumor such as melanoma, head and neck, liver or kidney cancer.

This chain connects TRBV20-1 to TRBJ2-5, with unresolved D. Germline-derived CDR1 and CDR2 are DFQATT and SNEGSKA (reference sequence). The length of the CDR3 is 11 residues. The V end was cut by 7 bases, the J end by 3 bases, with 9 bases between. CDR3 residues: CSVRVEETQYF. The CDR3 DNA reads TGCAGTGTCCGAGTAGAAGAGACCCAGTACTTC.

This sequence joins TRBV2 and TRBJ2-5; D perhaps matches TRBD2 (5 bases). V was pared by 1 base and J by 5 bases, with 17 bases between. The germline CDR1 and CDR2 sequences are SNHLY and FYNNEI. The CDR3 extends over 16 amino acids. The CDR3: CASSEVGSGIGETQYF. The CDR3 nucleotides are TGTGCCAGCAGTGAAGTCGGTTCGGGAATTGGGGAGACCCAGTACTTC.

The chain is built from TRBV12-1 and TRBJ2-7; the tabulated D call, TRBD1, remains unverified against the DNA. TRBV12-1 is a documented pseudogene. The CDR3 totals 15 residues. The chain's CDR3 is CASSPTGTEYEEQYF. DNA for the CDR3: TGTGCCAGCAGCCCGACCGGGACAGAATACGAGGAGCAGTACTTC.